The 26 T cell receptor beta chains below all came from one sample that was sequenced in a study of T cells in Graves' hyperthyroidism and ophthalmopathy. What was amplified from RNA transcripts were TCR beta CDR3 regions. First-round RT-PCR with HTBI primers amplified the TCR CDR3 region. TCRdb itself ran the multiplex PCR reads through MiXCR, one entry per CDR3 protein. The table lists 300,000 to 450,000 distinct CDR3 sequences, approximately 14% of them singletons. Sequencing used blood. Receptors originate from a woman aged 18-29 years with Graves' hyperthyroidism that later progressed to Graves' ophthalmopathy.

There are many counts of this clonotype. CDR3 in amino acids: CSARRPSGNNEQFF. The DNA for the CDR3 is TGCAGTGCTAGGAGGCCTAGCGGAAACAATGAGCAGTTCTTC. The chain recombines TRBV20-1 with TRBJ2-1, with 7 bases identical to TRBD2. The CDR3 is made up of 14 amino acids. Germline V gene lookup returns CDR1 DFQATT and CDR2 SNEGSKA (reference sequence). With 3 bases clipped from V and 5 bases from J, the junction kept 7 bases outside the gene matches.

The V and J genes are TRBV4-2 and TRBJ1-1, with unresolved D. Trimming left V 0 bases short and J 8 bases short, with 10 bases between. The germline gives CDR1 LGHNA, CDR2 YNFKEQ. CDR3 length equals 13 residues. CDR3 region: CASSQELKVEAFF. DNA of the CDR3: TGTGCCAGCAGCCAAGAGCTTAAGGTGGAAGCTTTCTTT.

This rearrangement joins TRBV20-1 to TRBJ1-1, with a tentative D call TRBD1 (6 bases). The CDR3 has 14 amino acids. Germline V lookup: CDR1 DFQATT, CDR2 SNEGSKA (reference sequence). The ends were cut back, 6 bases at V and 7 bases at J, with 21 bases in the middle. This chain's CDR3 is CSAISPQGSGEAFF. For the CDR3, the DNA is TGCAGTGCCATCTCACCACAGGGATCGGGTGAAGCTTTCTTT.

This clonotype appeared many times. The chain combines TRBV28 with TRBJ1-2; D is uncertain. The CDR3 sequence is 13 residues long. The germline V gene has CDR1 MDHEN and CDR2 SYDVKM. Trimming pared 2 bases from V and 3 bases from J, leaving 7 bases between. The CDR3 protein is CASSLIKDYGYTF. In DNA, the CDR3 is TGTGCCAGCAGTTTAATTAAGGACTATGGCTACACCTTC.

With regard to this clonotype: The junction departs from germline at one end; a sequencing error may be responsible. The V gene is TRBV6-1, the J gene TRBJ2-1; the match to TRBD1 covers 8 bases. The CDR3 has 15 residues. Germline CDR1 reads MNHNS; CDR2 reads SASEGT. The CDR3 is CASSIAGTGYNEQLF. CDR3 bases: TGTGCCAGCAGCATCGCCGGGACAGGATACAATGAGCAGCTCTTC.

This clonotype showed up just a few times. The chain uses TRBV5-4 and TRBJ2-5; a possible D gene is TRBD1 (6 bases). The V gene's germline CDR1 is SGHNT and CDR2 YYREEE (reference sequence). This CDR3 comprises 14 residues. With 4 bases removed from V and 0 bases from J, the gap between germline ends came to 10 bases. Written as DNA, the CDR3 is TGTGCCAGCAGCCCCCGGGACAACCAAGAGACCCAGTACTTC. Amino acids: CASSPRDNQETQYF.

Ten or more counts support this clonotype. This chain joins TRBV7-9 and TRBJ2-5; 10 nucleotides line up with TRBD1. The CDR3 covers 15 residues. V trimming: 4 bases; J trimming: 2 bases; junction bases outside the gene matches: 4. In germline, CDR1 is SEHNR, CDR2 FQNEAQ (reference sequence). Written as DNA, the CDR3 is TGTGCCAGCAGCTCCGGGACAGGGGTGCAAGAGACCCAGTACTTC. Encoded protein: CASSSGTGVQETQYF.

The rearrangement links TRBV5-1 to TRBJ2-3, with 7 nucleotides matching TRBD1. The CDR3 covers 16 residues. Germline CDR1 is SGHRS and CDR2 is YFSETQ. After removal of 3 bases from V and 0 bases from J, the junction contained 7 bases not matched to a gene. DNA of the CDR3: TGCGCCAGCAGCTGGCGGACAGGTTCTAGCACAGATACGCAGTATTTT. Translating it yields CASSWRTGSSTDTQYF.

This clonotype has only one observation. The V and J genes are TRBV28 and TRBJ2-3; D is undetermined. The CDR3 runs to 16 residues. Germline CDR1 and CDR2: MDHEN and SYDVKM. Trimming stripped 3 bases from V and 2 bases from J, with 15 bases between. The CDR3 protein is CASSFERAAYTDTQYF. In DNA, the CDR3 is TGTGCCAGCAGTTTTGAAAGGGCGGCCTACACAGATACGCAGTATTTT.

The V and J genes are TRBV5-1 and TRBJ2-2; tentatively, D is TRBD1 (6 bases). Germline V gives CDR1 SGHRS, CDR2 YFSETQ. Trimming shortened V by 2 bases and J by 0 bases, and 11 bases separated the two germline ends. CDR3 length equals 16 residues. The CDR3 region is CASSFYRAANTGELFF. CDR3 sequence (DNA): TGCGCCAGCAGCTTCTACAGGGCCGCGAACACCGGGGAGCTGTTTTTT.

V and J are TRBV5-8 and TRBJ2-5; 7 nucleotides align to TRBD2. Germline values: CDR1 SGHTS, CDR2 YDEGEE. Trimming took 5 bases from V and 3 from J; bases not matched to a gene: 13. The CDR3 has 16 residues. CDR3 nucleotides: TGTGCCAGCAGGGGGGGACTGGGTGCGGGAGAAGAGACCCAGTACTTC. This translates into CASRGGLGAGEETQYF.

Of note for this clonotype: This may come from a read error, since a much larger clone is one base off. The V call is TRBV20-1, the J call TRBJ2-7; no reliable D call. Germline CDR1 is DFQATT and CDR2 is SNEGSKA (reference sequence). V shed 5 bases and J shed 3 bases, with 14 bases lying between them. This CDR3 has 13 amino acids. In DNA form, the CDR3 reads TGCAGTGCTCATACCTCGGGCCACTACGAGCAGTACTTC. Its translation is CSAHTSGHYEQYF.

Comments on this clonotype: At one end the junction does not follow the germline gene, possibly because of a read error. This chain links TRBV9 with TRBJ2-1; perhaps TRBD1 as D (7 bases). Germline CDR1 is SGDLS and CDR2 is YYNGEE. The CDR3 length is 16 residues. CDR3 nucleotides: TGTGTCAGCAGCGTAGGAGGGACAGAAAGTTACAATGAGCAGTTCTTC. Its protein is CVSSVGGTESYNEQFF. The full variable domain, its missing parts supplied by reference TRBV9 and TRBJ2-1, is DSGVTQTPKHLITATGQRVTLRCSPRSGDLSVYWYQQSLDQGLQFLIQYYNGEERAKGNILERFSAQQFPDLHSELNLSSLELGDSALYFCVSSVGGTESYNEQFFGPGTRLTVL.

This clonotype was recorded many times. The chain carries TRBV7-2 and TRBJ2-3; D might be TRBD2 (5 bases). Trimming shortened V by 5 bases and J by 3 bases, and 15 bases separated the two germline ends. The CDR3 consists of 15 residues. Germline loops: CDR1 SGHTA, CDR2 FQGNSA. CDR3 sequence reads: CASSTTVPGTDTQYF. The CDR3, as DNA: TGTGCCAGCAGCACGACCGTCCCGGGGACAGATACGCAGTATTTT. Combining the CDR3 with reference TRBV7-2 and TRBJ2-3 gives the whole variable domain GAGVSQSPSNKVTEKGKDVELRCDPISGHTALYWYRQSLGQGLEFLIYFQGNSAPDKSGLPSDRFSAERTGGSVSTLTIQRTQQEDSAVYLCASSTTVPGTDTQYFGPGTRLTVL.

This clonotype was counted a single time. A much larger clone differs from this one at a single base, so this may be a read error. The J gene is TRBJ2-7, the V gene TRBV7-2; 9 bases map to TRBD2. The J call is in doubt because the DNA end fits TRBJ2-1 better. Looked up from germline, CDR1 is SGHTA and CDR2 is FQGNSA. This CDR3 spans 15 amino acids. The CDR3 DNA reads as TGTGCCAGCAGCCGACTAGCGGAGAGCTCCTACGAGCAGTTCTTC. Its protein product is CASSRLAESSYEQFF.

This clonotype was recorded at least ten times. This chain connects TRBV11-2 to TRBJ2-1, with 9 bases identical to TRBD1. Germline-derived CDR1 and CDR2 are SGHAT and FQNNGV. The CDR3 spans 16 residues. V shed 3 bases, J shed 6 bases, and the junction held 9 bases outside the gene matches. CDR3 sequence (DNA): TGTGCCAGCAGCTTGAGGTACAGGGGGCAGAGCAATGAGCAGTTCTTC. Translating gives CASSLRYRGQSNEQFF.

In this sample, this clonotype turned up a few times. A much larger clone differs by one base, so this may be a read error. The chain combines TRBV18 with TRBJ2-1; no firm D call. Germline V gives CDR1 KGHSH, CDR2 LQKENI. The CDR3 is made up of 11 amino acids. The CDR3 loop reads CAGSPDNEQFF. In DNA, the CDR3 is TGTGCCGGCTCACCAGACAATGAGCAGTTCTTC.

Ten or more counts support this clonotype. This chain connects TRBV20-1 to TRBJ2-1; TRBD2 matches 8 bases. Looked up from germline, CDR1 is DFQATT and CDR2 is SNEGSKA (reference sequence). The CDR3 consists of 15 residues. V lost 0 bases to trimming and J lost 4 bases; unmatched junction nucleotides: 5. DNA for the CDR3: TGCAGTGCTAGAGATTTGATAGCGGGGTACAATGAGCAGTTCTTC. Translating it yields CSARDLIAGYNEQFF.

In its sample, this clonotype was seen a few times. The chain uses TRBV2 and TRBJ2-5; a weak D match, TRBD2 (6 bases). The CDR3 is made up of 15 amino acids. Germline assignment: CDR1 SNHLY and CDR2 FYNNEI. Between the trimmed V and J ends, which lost 1 base and 1 base, there was a span of 10 bases. CDR3 sequence reads: CASSEEMGGQETQYF. For the CDR3, the DNA is TGTGCCAGCAGTGAAGAGATGGGGGGCCAAGAGACCCAGTACTTC.

The V and J genes are TRBV28 and TRBJ2-7, with TRBD2 identical over 10 bases. From germline, CDR1 is MDHEN and CDR2 SYDVKM. The CDR3 sequence is 13 residues long. The V and J ends lost 7 bases and 5 bases, in that order; junction bases with no gene match: 5. CDR3 nucleotides: TGTGCCAGCAATCTAGCGGGAGCGGACGAGCAGTACTTC. Translating gives CASNLAGADEQYF.

The V and J genes are TRBV6-2 or TRBV6-3 and TRBJ2-7; the match to TRBD2 covers 11 bases. V lost 7 bases to trimming and J lost 4 bases; unmatched junction nucleotides: 9. CDR1 is MNHEY, CDR2 SVGEGT, per germline. This CDR3 contains 15 residues. CDR3 amino acids: CASIGSGTSGYEQYF. As DNA, the CDR3 is TGTGCCAGCATCGGATCCGGGACTAGCGGTTACGAGCAGTACTTC.

In this sample, this clonotype turned up a few times. V and J are TRBV7-6 and TRBJ2-1; D tentatively reads TRBD1 or TRBD2 (5 bases each). Trimming shortened V by 5 bases and J by 7 bases, and 21 bases separated the two germline ends. This CDR3 region has 16 residues. Germline loops: CDR1 SGHVS, CDR2 FNYEAQ. The DNA for the CDR3 is TGTGCCAGCAGCCTGACCCGGGCCAGAGGGGAAAATGAGCAGTTCTTC. Protein: CASSLTRARGENEQFF.

The table lists this clonotype with many counts. J is TRBJ2-5 and V is TRBV18, with D perhaps TRBD1 (5 bases). The CDR3 loop spans 15 amino acids. Trimming pared 1 base from V and 4 bases from J, leaving 13 bases between. Germline CDR1 reads KGHSH; CDR2 reads LQKENI. The CDR3 loop reads CASSPQGIRGETQYF. In nucleotides, the CDR3 is TGTGCCAGCTCACCACAGGGGATAAGAGGAGAGACCCAGTACTTC.

In its sample, this clonotype was seen a few times. Germline is not matched at one junction end, which may reflect a read error. The J gene is TRBJ2-7, the V gene TRBV28, with D perhaps matching TRBD1 or TRBD2 (5 bases each). Germline V lookup: CDR1 MDHEN, CDR2 SYDVKM. There are 15 residues in the CDR3. The DNA of the CDR3 is TGTGCCAGCACTAATAGGGACCCAAGCTCCTACGGGCAGTACTTC. Its translation is CASTNRDPSSYGQYF.

The rearrangement uses TRBV2 and TRBJ2-6; TRBD2 agrees at 7 bases. From germline, CDR1 is SNHLY and CDR2 FYNNEI. J was trimmed by 2 bases and V by 7 bases; bases with no gene match: 2. The CDR3 runs 14 residues. The CDR3 coding sequence is TGTGCCAGCACACGGGGGGCTGGGGCCAACGTCCTGACTTTC. It translates to CASTRGAGANVLTF. Full variable domain (missing parts from reference TRBV2 and TRBJ2-6): EPEVTQTPSHQVTQMGQEVILRCVPISNHLYFYWYRQILGQKVEFLVSFYNNEISEKSEIFDDQFSVERPDGSNFTLKIRSTKLEDSAMYFCASTRGAGANVLTFGAGSRLTVL.

This clonotype was detected many times. The chain has TRBV11-1 and TRBJ2-3, with D unresolved. The germline CDR1 and CDR2 sequences are SGHAT and FQDESV (reference sequence). V was shortened by 5 bases and J by 1 base, with 16 bases between the two germline ends. This CDR3 is 16 amino acids long. The CDR3 region is CASSRFWTKGTDTQYF. CDR3 DNA sequence: TGTGCCAGCAGCCGGTTCTGGACCAAGGGCACAGATACGCAGTATTTT.